The subject of this entry is one T cell receptor beta chain. The CDR3 has 15 residues. The germline gives CDR1 SQVTM, CDR2 ANQGSEA. The V and J ends lost 5 bases and 4 bases, in that order; junction bases with no gene match: 10. This entry belongs to a study of shared clonotypes between healthy human individuals. The protocol was immunoSEQ multiplex PCR, while the TCRdb copy is restricted to in-frame clones and leaves out a portion. The data contain about 2 million clones, 85% to 95% of them singletons. The rearrangement joins TRBV29-1 to TRBJ2-5, with TRBD2 identical over 10 bases. The specimen was naive CD4+ T cells sorted from blood. As to subset: CD45RA+ positively selected. The sequence was obtained from a man younger than 35 in good health. As DNA, the CDR3 is TGCAGCGTTAGACCCGGGACTAGCGCTGGAGAGACCCAGTACTTC. It yields the protein CSVRPGTSAGETQYF. Together with reference TRBV29-1 and TRBJ2-5, the CDR3 gives the full variable domain: SAVISQKPSRDICQRGTSLTIQCQVDSQVTMMFWYRQQPGQSLTLIATANQGSEATYESGFVIDKFPISRPNLTFSTLTVSNMSPEDSSIYLCSVRPGTSAGETQYFGPGTRLLVL.